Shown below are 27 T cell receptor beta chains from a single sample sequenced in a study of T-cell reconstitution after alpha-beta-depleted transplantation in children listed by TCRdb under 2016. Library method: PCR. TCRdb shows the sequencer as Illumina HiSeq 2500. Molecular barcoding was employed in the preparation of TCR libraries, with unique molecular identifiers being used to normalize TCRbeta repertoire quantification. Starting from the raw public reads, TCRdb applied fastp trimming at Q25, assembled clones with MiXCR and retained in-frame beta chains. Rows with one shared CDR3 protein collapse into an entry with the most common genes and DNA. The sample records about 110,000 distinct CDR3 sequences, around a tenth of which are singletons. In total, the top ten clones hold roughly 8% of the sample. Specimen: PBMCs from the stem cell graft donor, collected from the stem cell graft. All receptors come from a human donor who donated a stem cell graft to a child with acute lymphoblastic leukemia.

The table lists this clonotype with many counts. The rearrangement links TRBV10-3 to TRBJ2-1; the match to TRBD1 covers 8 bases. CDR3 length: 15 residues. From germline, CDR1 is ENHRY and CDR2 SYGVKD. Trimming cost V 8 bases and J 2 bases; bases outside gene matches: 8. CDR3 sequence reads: CAIGADRAPYNEQFF. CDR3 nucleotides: TGTGCCATCGGAGCGGACAGGGCCCCCTACAATGAGCAGTTCTTC.

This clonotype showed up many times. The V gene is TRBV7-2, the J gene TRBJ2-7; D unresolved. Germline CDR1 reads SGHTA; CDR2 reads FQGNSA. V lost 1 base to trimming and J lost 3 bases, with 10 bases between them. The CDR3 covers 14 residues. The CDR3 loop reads CASSLEQISYEQYF. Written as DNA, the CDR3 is TGTGCCAGCAGCTTAGAACAGATCAGCTACGAGCAGTACTTC.

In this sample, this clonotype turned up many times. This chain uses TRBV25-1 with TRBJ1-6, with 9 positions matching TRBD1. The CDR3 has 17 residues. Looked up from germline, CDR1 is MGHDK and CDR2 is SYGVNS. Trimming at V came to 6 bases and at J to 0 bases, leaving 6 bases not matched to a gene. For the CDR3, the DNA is TGTGCCAGCAGAGGGACAGGGCAAAGCTCCTATAATTCACCCCTCCACTTT. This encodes CASRGTGQSSYNSPLHF.

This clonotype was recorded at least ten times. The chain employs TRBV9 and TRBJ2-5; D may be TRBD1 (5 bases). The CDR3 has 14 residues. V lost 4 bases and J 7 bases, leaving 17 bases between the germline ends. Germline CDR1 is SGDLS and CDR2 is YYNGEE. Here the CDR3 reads CASSPRQGLGTQYF. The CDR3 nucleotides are TGTGCCAGCAGCCCAAGGCAGGGTCTTGGGACCCAGTACTTC. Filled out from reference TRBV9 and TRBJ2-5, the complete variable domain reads DSGVTQTPKHLITATGQRVTLRCSPRSGDLSVYWYQQSLDQGLQFLIQYYNGEERAKGNILERFSAQQFPDLHSELNLSSLELGDSALYFCASSPRQGLGTQYFGPGTRLLVL.

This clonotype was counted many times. CDR3 bases: TGTGCCAGCAGCTTAGCCGCGGGAGGGTACAATGAGCAGTTCTTC. This gives the protein CASSLAAGGYNEQFF. The gene calls are TRBV7-2 and TRBJ2-1; 9 nucleotides line up with TRBD2. CDR1 is SGHTA and CDR2 is FQGNSA in the germline V gene. The CDR3 is made up of 15 amino acids. The V gene end was trimmed by 0 bases and the J gene end by 4 bases; junction bases not matched to a gene: 1.

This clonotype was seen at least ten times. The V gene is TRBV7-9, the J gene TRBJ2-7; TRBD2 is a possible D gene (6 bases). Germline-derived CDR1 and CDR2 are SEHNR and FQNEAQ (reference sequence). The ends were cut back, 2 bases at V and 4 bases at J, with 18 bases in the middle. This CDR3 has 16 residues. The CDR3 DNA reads TGTGCCAGCAGCTTACCCCCTAAAAGCGGGCTTTACGAGCAGTACTTC. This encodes CASSLPPKSGLYEQYF.

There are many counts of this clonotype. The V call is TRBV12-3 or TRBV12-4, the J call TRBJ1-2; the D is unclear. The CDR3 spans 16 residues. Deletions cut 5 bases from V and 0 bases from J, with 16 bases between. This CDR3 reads CASSTSGRTPNYGYTF. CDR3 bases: TGTGCCAGCAGTACCTCGGGTAGGACGCCTAACTATGGCTACACCTTC.

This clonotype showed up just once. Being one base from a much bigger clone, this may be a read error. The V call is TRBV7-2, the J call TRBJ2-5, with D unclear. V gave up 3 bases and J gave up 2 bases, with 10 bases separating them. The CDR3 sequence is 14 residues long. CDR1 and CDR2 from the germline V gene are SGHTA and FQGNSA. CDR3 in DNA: TGTGCCAGCAGCTTGCACAAAAGACAAGAGACCCAGTACTTC. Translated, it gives CASSLHKRQETQYF. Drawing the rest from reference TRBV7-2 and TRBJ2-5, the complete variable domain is GAGVSQSPSNKVTEKGKDVELRCDPISGHTALYWYRQSLGQGLEFLIYFQGNSAPDKSGLPSDRFSAERTGGSVSTLTIQRTQQEDSAVYLCASSLHKRQETQYFGPGTRLLVL.

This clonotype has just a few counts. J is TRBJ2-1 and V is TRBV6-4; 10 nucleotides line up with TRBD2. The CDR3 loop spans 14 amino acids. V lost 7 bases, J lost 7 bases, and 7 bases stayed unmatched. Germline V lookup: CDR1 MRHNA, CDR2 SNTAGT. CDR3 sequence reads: CASTPVAGGNEQFF. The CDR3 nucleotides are TGTGCCAGCACTCCAGTAGCGGGAGGAAATGAGCAGTTCTTC.

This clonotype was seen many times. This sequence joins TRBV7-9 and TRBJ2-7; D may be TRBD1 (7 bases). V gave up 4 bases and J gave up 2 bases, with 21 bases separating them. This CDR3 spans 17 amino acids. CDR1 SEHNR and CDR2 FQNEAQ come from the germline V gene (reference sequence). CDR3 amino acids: CASSSNGLEGAPYEQYF. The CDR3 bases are TGTGCCAGCAGCTCTAATGGTTTGGAGGGGGCGCCCTACGAGCAGTACTTC.

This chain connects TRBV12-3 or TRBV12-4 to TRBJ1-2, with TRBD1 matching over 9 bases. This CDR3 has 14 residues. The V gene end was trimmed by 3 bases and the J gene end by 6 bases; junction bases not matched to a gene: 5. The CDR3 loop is CASSLLGQGNGYTF. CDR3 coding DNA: TGTGCCAGCAGTTTGCTTGGACAGGGGAATGGCTACACCTTC.

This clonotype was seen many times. CDR3 amino acids: CASSLDSVKETQYF. CDR3 DNA sequence: TGCGCCAGCAGCTTGGACAGCGTTAAAGAGACCCAGTACTTC. This sequence joins TRBV5-1 and TRBJ2-5; D is undetermined. CDR1 SGHRS and CDR2 YFSETQ come from the germline V gene. The V and J ends lost 0 bases and 3 bases respectively, with 9 bases between them. The CDR3 contains 14 residues.

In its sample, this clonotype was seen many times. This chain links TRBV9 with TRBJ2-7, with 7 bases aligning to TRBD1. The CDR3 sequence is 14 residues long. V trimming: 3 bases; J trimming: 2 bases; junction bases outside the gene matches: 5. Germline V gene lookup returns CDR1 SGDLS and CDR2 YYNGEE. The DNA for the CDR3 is TGTGCCAGCAGCGAAGGACAGGCCCCCTACGAGCAGTACTTC. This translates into CASSEGQAPYEQYF.

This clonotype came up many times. This CDR3 is CASSQGDTSYEQYF. CDR3 coding DNA: TGTGCCAGCAGCCAGGGGGACACCAGCTACGAGCAGTACTTC. The rearrangement joins TRBV4-2 to TRBJ2-7; D is possibly TRBD1 (6 bases). Per germline, CDR1 LGHNA and CDR2 YNFKEQ. Trimming shortened V by 3 bases and J by 3 bases, and 12 bases separated the two germline ends. The CDR3 is made up of 14 amino acids.

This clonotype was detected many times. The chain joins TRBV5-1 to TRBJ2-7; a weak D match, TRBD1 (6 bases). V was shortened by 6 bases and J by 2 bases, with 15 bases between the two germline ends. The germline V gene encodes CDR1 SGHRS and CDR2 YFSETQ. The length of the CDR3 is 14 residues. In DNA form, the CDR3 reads TGCGCCAGCACCCAACAGGGAAACCCCTACGAGCAGTACTTC. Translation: CASTQQGNPYEQYF. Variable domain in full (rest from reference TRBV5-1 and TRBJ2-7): KAGVTQTPRYLIKTRGQQVTLSCSPISGHRSVSWYQQTPGQGLQFLFEYFSETQRNKGNFPGRFSGRQFSNSRSEMNVSTLELGDSALYLCASTQQGNPYEQYFGPGTRLTVT.

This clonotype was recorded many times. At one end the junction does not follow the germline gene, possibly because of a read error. The CDR3 bases are TGTGCCAGCAATGAACATGGGACAGGGGCGTTCGATGAGCAGTTCTTC. Translation gives CASNEHGTGAFDEQFF. J is TRBJ2-1 and V is TRBV25-1; TRBD1 matches 10 bases. The CDR3 is 16 amino acids. Germline assignment: CDR1 MGHDK and CDR2 SYGVNS.

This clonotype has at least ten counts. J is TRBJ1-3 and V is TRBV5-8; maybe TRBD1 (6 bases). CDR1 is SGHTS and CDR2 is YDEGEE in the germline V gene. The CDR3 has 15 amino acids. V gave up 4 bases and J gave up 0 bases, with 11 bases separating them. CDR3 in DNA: TGTGCCAGCAGCCTGGGACACCACTCTGGAAACACCATATATTTT. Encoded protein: CASSLGHHSGNTIYF.

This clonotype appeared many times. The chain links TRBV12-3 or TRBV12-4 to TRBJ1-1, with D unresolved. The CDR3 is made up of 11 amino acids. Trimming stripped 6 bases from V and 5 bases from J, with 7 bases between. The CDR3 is CASRSGTEAFF. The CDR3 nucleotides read TGTGCCAGCAGGTCGGGGACTGAAGCTTTCTTT.

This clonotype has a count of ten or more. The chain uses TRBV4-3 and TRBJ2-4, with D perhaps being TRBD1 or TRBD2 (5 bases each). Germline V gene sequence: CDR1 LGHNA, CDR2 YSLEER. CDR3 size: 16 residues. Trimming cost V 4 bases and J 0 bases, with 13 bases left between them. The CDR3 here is CASSPRERGAKNIQYF. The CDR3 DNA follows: TGCGCCAGCAGCCCGAGGGAGAGGGGAGCCAAAAACATTCAGTACTTC.

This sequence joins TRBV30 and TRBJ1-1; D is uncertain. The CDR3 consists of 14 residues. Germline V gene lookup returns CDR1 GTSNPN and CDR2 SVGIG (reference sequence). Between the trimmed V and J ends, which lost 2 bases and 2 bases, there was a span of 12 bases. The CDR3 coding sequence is TGTGCCTGGAGTCGTGGGCACCTAAACACTGAAGCTTTCTTT. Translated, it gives CAWSRGHLNTEAFF.

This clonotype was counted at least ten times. DNA of the CDR3: TGTGCCAGCTCACATCAACAGGGGATCTCTGGGGCCAACGTCCTGACTTTC. It codes for CASSHQQGISGANVLTF. The chain combines TRBV18 with TRBJ2-6, with 7 bases lining up with TRBD1. CDR1 and CDR2 (germline): KGHSH, LQKENI. The ends lost 4 bases at V and 0 bases at J; junction bases unmatched: 6. The CDR3 spans 17 residues.

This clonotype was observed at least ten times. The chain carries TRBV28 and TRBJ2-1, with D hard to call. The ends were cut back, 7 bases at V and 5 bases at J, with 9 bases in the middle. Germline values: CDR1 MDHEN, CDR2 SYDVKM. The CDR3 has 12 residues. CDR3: CASMVNNNEQFF. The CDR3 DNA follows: TGTGCCAGCATGGTGAATAACAATGAGCAGTTCTTC.

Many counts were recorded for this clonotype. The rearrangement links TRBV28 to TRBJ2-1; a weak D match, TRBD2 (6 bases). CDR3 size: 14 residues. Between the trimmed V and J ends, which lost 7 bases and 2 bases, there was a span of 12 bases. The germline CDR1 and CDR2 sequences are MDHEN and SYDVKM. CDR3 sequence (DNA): TGTGCCAGCACCTTGGGGGGACCCTACAATGAGCAGTTCTTC. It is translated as CASTLGGPYNEQFF.

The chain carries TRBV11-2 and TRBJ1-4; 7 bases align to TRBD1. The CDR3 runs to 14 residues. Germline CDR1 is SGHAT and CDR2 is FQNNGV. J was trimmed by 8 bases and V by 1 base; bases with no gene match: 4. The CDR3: CASSLVSGQEKLFF. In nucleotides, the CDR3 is TGTGCCAGCAGCTTAGTATCGGGACAGGAAAAACTGTTTTTT.

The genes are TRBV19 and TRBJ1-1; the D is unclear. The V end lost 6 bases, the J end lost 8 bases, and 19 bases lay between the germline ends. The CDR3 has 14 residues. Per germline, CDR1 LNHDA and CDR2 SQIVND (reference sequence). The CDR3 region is CASSTRREGVEAFF. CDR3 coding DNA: TGTGCCAGTAGCACCAGAAGAGAGGGCGTGGAAGCTTTCTTT.

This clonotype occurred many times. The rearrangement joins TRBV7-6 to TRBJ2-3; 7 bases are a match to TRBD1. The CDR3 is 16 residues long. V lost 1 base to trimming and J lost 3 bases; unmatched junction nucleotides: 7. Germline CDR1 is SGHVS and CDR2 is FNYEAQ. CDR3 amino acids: CASSLEARGWTDTQYF. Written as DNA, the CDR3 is TGTGCCAGCAGCTTAGAGGCCAGGGGGTGGACAGATACGCAGTATTTT.

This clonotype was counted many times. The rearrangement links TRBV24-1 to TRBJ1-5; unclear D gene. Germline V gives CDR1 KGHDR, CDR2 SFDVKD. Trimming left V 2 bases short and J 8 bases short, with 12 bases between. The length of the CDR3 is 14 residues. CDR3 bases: TGTGCCACCAGTGATTCCGGGGAAGTTAAGCCCCAGCATTTT. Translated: CATSDSGEVKPQHF.